The 22 T cell receptor beta chains presented below share a single source sample, sequenced in a study of blood T cell repertoires in COVID-19. Clones were sequenced by immunoSEQ multiplex PCR, and TCRdb holds only the in-frame ones, with some missing. The table records about 170,000 clones, 74% of them present only once. Sequenced sample: peripheral blood. The receptors come from an elderly woman with acute or convalescent COVID-19.

The V gene is TRBV7-6, the J gene TRBJ2-2; 13 bases line up with TRBD2. Looked up from germline, CDR1 is SGHVS and CDR2 is FNYEAQ. This CDR3 comprises 18 residues. V lost 2 bases to trimming and J lost 8 bases; unmatched junction nucleotides: 11. This chain's CDR3 is CASSLTFPGLAGSGELFF. For the CDR3, the DNA is TGTGCCAGCAGCTTAACTTTCCCGGGACTAGCGGGATCTGGGGAGCTGTTTTTT.

The chain recombines TRBV12-3 or TRBV12-4 with TRBJ2-6; D unclear. This CDR3 comprises 13 residues. Trimming took off 6 bases at V and 4 bases at J, with 7 bases between the two ends. The CDR3 loop is CASSLDGANVLTF. The CDR3 coding sequence is TGTGCCAGCAGCCTAGACGGGGCCAACGTCCTGACTTTC.

The chain links TRBV6-2 or TRBV6-3 to TRBJ1-6, with 9 bases fitting TRBD1. V was pared by 5 bases and J by 4 bases, with 9 bases of the junction left unmatched. The CDR3 spans 17 residues. Germline lookup yields CDR1 MNHEY and CDR2 SVGEGT. The CDR3 DNA reads TGTGCCAGCAGTCCCTCCTCGGACAGGGGTTATAATTCACCCCTCCACTTT. Its translation is CASSPSSDRGYNSPLHF.

This clone was seen a handful of times. The chain links TRBV29-1 to TRBJ2-3, with D perhaps matching TRBD1 (6 bases). Germline CDR1 is SQVTM and CDR2 is ANQGSEA. This CDR3 comprises 13 residues. V was cut by 6 bases and J by 2 bases, with 12 bases left in between. The CDR3 reads CSVVRDTTDTQYF. CDR3 coding DNA: TGCAGCGTCGTCCGGGACACCACAGATACGCAGTATTTT.

The genes are TRBV28 and TRBJ1-1; TRBD1 aligns across 7 bases. Germline lookup yields CDR1 MDHEN and CDR2 SYDVKM. V lost 9 bases to trimming and J lost 1 base; unmatched junction nucleotides: 2. This CDR3 has 12 amino acids. The CDR3 DNA reads TGTGCCAGTGGACAGGAGAACACTGAAGCTTTCTTT. Protein: CASGQENTEAFF.

This chain uses TRBV3-1 (or the pseudogene TRBV3-2) with TRBJ2-5; TRBD2 aligns across 11 bases. The CDR3 loop spans 17 amino acids. Germline values: CDR1 LGHDT, CDR2 YNNKEL (reference sequence). The ends lost 0 bases at V and 7 bases at J; junction bases unmatched: 10. The CDR3 region is CASSQDFLAGGMATQYF. The CDR3 DNA reads as TGTGCCAGCAGCCAAGATTTTCTAGCGGGAGGTATGGCGACCCAGTACTTC.

The chain links TRBV9 to TRBJ2-3; a possible D gene is TRBD2 (5 bases). The CDR3 spans 13 residues. Trimming removed 1 base at V and 5 bases at J, with 8 bases between. Per germline, CDR1 SGDLS and CDR2 YYNGEE. The CDR3: CASSVSREDTQYF. CDR3 DNA sequence: TGTGCCAGCAGCGTATCCCGGGAAGATACGCAGTATTTT.

This clone was found many times. The chain links TRBV7-2 to TRBJ2-7; 13 bases map to TRBD2. Unmatched junction bases numbered 10, after V lost 2 bases and J lost 6 bases. This CDR3 has 17 residues. Germline CDR1 is SGHTA and CDR2 is FQGNSA. Here the CDR3 reads CASSLWGLAGLTREQYF. CDR3 sequence (DNA): TGTGCCAGCAGCTTATGGGGACTAGCGGGATTGACGCGCGAGCAGTACTTC.

The gene calls are TRBV29-1 and TRBJ1-3; D remains unclear. Germline V gives CDR1 SQVTM, CDR2 ANQGSEA. V lost 6 bases, J lost 1 base, and 10 bases lay in between. The CDR3 totals 13 residues. CDR3 nucleotides: TGCAGCGTGCGGAAGAGGTCTGGAAACACCATATATTTT. It translates to CSVRKRSGNTIYF.

V usage is TRBV7-3 and J usage is TRBJ1-5, with D uncertain. Germline CDR1 is SGHTA and CDR2 is FQGTGA. The V gene lost 4 bases and the J gene lost 7 bases, with 11 bases spanning the gap. This CDR3 has 13 residues. The CDR3: CASSSEAGQPQHF. In DNA form, the CDR3 reads TGTGCCAGCAGCTCTGAGGCCGGGCAGCCCCAGCATTTT.

The chain is built from TRBV30 and TRBJ1-2; the D is unclear. This CDR3 has 13 amino acids. V was shortened by 0 bases and J by 2 bases, with 7 bases between the two germline ends. CDR1 and CDR2 from the germline V gene are GTSNPN and SVGIG (reference sequence). The CDR3 sequence is CAWSVRGNYGYTF. As DNA, the CDR3 is TGTGCCTGGAGTGTGAGAGGGAACTATGGCTACACCTTC.

A single count supports this clone. Compared with germline, one end of the junction differs, possibly owing to a read error. The chain has TRBV7-2 and TRBJ2-1, with 9 bases identical to TRBD1. The CDR3 is 13 residues long. Per the germline V gene, CDR1 is SGHTA and CDR2 is FQGNSA. CDR3: CASSLGGDRVKIF. CDR3 DNA: TGTGCCAGCAGCTTAGGTGGGGACAGGGTTAAAATCTTC.

The chain is built from TRBV13 and TRBJ2-3; TRBD2 matches 11 bases. The CDR3 extends over 16 amino acids. In germline, CDR1 is PRHDT, CDR2 FYEKMQ (reference sequence). V lost 5 bases to trimming and J lost 4 bases; unmatched junction nucleotides: 8. The CDR3 region is CASSIATSGIADTQYF. The CDR3 DNA reads TGTGCCAGCAGCATAGCGACTAGCGGGATCGCAGATACGCAGTATTTT.

The chain carries TRBV5-1 and TRBJ2-7; D is possibly TRBD2 (5 bases). Germline V gene lookup returns CDR1 SGHRS and CDR2 YFSETQ. The CDR3 covers 15 residues. The V gene lost 0 bases and the J gene lost 4 bases, with 14 bases spanning the gap. The CDR3 here is CASSLAEGPSYEQYF. As DNA, the CDR3 is TGCGCCAGCAGCTTGGCCGAGGGTCCTTCGTACGAGCAGTACTTC.

The chain carries TRBV19 and TRBJ2-7; D gene uncertain. This CDR3 comprises 12 residues. Trimming pared 4 bases from V and 3 bases from J, leaving 7 bases between. The germline V gene has CDR1 LNHDA and CDR2 SQIVND (reference sequence). The CDR3 DNA reads TGTGCCAGTAGTAACTTGAACTACGAGCAGTACTTC. Translated, it gives CASSNLNYEQYF.

The chain recombines TRBV4-3 with TRBJ2-1; 10 nucleotides align to TRBD2. Germline trimming cut 0 bases from V and 4 bases from J; bases unmatched to any gene: 3. The CDR3 spans 16 residues. CDR1 LGHNA and CDR2 YSLEER come from the germline V gene. CDR3: CASSQDLAGEYNEQFF. The CDR3 nucleotides are TGCGCCAGCAGCCAAGATCTAGCGGGAGAGTACAATGAGCAGTTCTTC.

This clone was detected only a few times. The J gene is TRBJ2-1, the V gene TRBV14; TRBD1 aligns across 10 bases. The CDR3 has 16 amino acids. V lost 0 bases to trimming and J lost 3 bases; unmatched junction nucleotides: 2. CDR1 and CDR2 (germline): SGHDN, FVKESK. The CDR3 DNA reads as TGTGCCAGCAGCCAAGACCGGGACAGGGGCTACAATGAGCAGTTCTTC. Protein: CASSQDRDRGYNEQFF.

The J gene is TRBJ2-7, the V gene TRBV18; 8 bases are shared with TRBD1. The CDR3 loop spans 12 amino acids. V shed 6 bases, J shed 2 bases, and the junction held 0 bases outside the gene matches. Germline V gene lookup returns CDR1 KGHSH and CDR2 LQKENI. The CDR3 is CASSGQAYEQYF. The DNA for the CDR3 is TGTGCCAGCTCGGGACAGGCCTACGAGCAGTACTTC. The full variable domain, completed using reference TRBV18 and TRBJ2-7, is NAGVMQNPRHLVRRRGQEARLRCSPMKGHSHVYWYRQLPEEGLKFMVYLQKENIIDESGMPKERFSAEFPKEGPSILRIQQVVRGDSAAYFCASSGQAYEQYFGPGTRLTVT.

The J gene is TRBJ1-1, the V gene TRBV10-3, with 7 bases matching TRBD1. Germline V gene sequence: CDR1 ENHRY, CDR2 SYGVKD. Unmatched junction bases numbered 6, after V lost 0 bases and J lost 8 bases. The CDR3 is 14 amino acids. CDR3: CAISESRDSTEAFF. The DNA for the CDR3 is TGTGCCATCAGTGAGTCCCGGGACAGCACCGAAGCTTTCTTT.

V usage is TRBV28 and J usage is TRBJ1-5, with D hard to call. CDR3 length: 16 amino acids. The V end lost 1 base, the J end lost 4 bases, and 14 bases lay between the germline ends. Germline CDR1 MDHEN, CDR2 SYDVKM. CDR3 bases: TGTGCCAGCAGTTTATACACCCAAACATGGAATCAGCCCCAGCATTTT. Translating gives CASSLYTQTWNQPQHF.

This chain links TRBV15 with TRBJ2-7; 11 positions agree with TRBD2. The ends lost 5 bases at V and 3 bases at J; junction bases unmatched: 9. In germline, CDR1 is LNHNV, CDR2 YYDKDF (reference sequence). This CDR3 has 16 residues. This CDR3 is CATSLRLAGLYYEQYF. Here the CDR3 DNA reads TGTGCCACCAGCCTCCGACTAGCGGGACTCTACTACGAGCAGTACTTC.

The chain combines TRBV7-9 with TRBJ2-7; weak D call: TRBD1 (5 bases). Germline values: CDR1 SEHNR, CDR2 FQNEAQ (reference sequence). V lost 8 bases to trimming and J lost 5 bases, with 16 bases between them. This CDR3 is 13 amino acids long. CDR3 sequence (DNA): TGTGCCAGCCTCAAAGGGGTTGGGCACGAGCAGTACTTC. Its translation is CASLKGVGHEQYF.